A single sample is the source of the 20 T cell receptor beta chains below, sequenced in a study of beta chain features in type 1 diabetes. Expressed TCRB transcripts were sequenced, since all the RNA that had been isolated was reverse transcribed. Sequencing used immunoSEQ multiplex PCR; TCRdb keeps in-frame clones, though not all of them. The sample holds 200,000 to 250,000 clones, around 9.9% seen once. Source material: central memory CD4+ T cells from blood. These receptors were collected from a man between 18 and 35 years old in good health.

The chain employs TRBV5-1 and TRBJ2-3; no clear D gene. CDR3 length equals 13 residues. V lost 2 bases to trimming and J lost 6 bases, with 10 bases between them. Germline lookup yields CDR1 SGHRS and CDR2 YFSETQ. The CDR3 is CASSLPSRDTQYF. The CDR3 DNA sequence: TGCGCCAGCAGCTTACCCTCGAGGGATACGCAGTATTTT.

The chain recombines TRBV19 with TRBJ2-1; D call uncertain. Germline V lookup: CDR1 LNHDA, CDR2 SQIVND (reference sequence). CDR3 size: 17 residues. The V and J ends lost 5 bases and 0 bases respectively, with 17 bases between them. CDR3 coding DNA: TGTGCCAGTAGTCGCGCGACCGAACGCCGCTCCTACAATGAGCAGTTCTTC. Its translation: CASSRATERRSYNEQFF.

This clone was counted at least ten times. The chain recombines TRBV7-6 with TRBJ2-1, with 7 bases lining up with TRBD1. V was clipped by 5 bases and J by 5 bases; unmatched bases: 9. Per the germline V gene, CDR1 is SGHVS and CDR2 is FNYEAQ. The CDR3 length is 15 residues. This CDR3 is CASSLQGSGDNEQFF. CDR3 nucleotides: TGTGCCAGCAGCCTACAGGGGTCAGGAGACAATGAGCAGTTCTTC.

This clone came up a few times. The chain carries TRBV12-5 and TRBJ2-5, with D possibly called TRBD1 or TRBD2 (5 bases each). The CDR3 contains 13 residues. CDR1 and CDR2 from the germline V gene are LGHNT and FRNRAP. V was pared by 6 bases and J by 5 bases, with 13 bases between. For the CDR3, the DNA is TGTGCTAGTGGACCTGGGGGTTGGGAGACCCAGTACTTC. Its translation: CASGPGGWETQYF.

Concerning this clone: A far bigger clonotype differs at one base, so this is likely a read error. This rearrangement joins TRBV5-6 to TRBJ2-7; D perhaps matches TRBD1 (5 bases). CDR3 length: 13 amino acids. CDR1 is SGHDT, CDR2 YYEEEE, per germline. The CDR3 reads CASSSTGRYEQCF. In DNA form, the CDR3 reads TGTGCCAGCAGCTCCACAGGTCGCTACGAGCAGTGCTTC.

The V and J genes are TRBV30 and TRBJ2-1, with D maybe TRBD1 (6 bases). The CDR3 runs to 13 residues. V dropped 3 bases and J dropped 5 bases, with 11 bases sitting between them. The germline V gene has CDR1 GTSNPN and CDR2 SVGIG (reference sequence). The CDR3, as DNA: TGTGCCTGGAGCGGACAGCGAGACAATGAGCAGTTCTTC. It yields the protein CAWSGQRDNEQFF.

This clone was seen repeatedly, ten times or more. CDR3 bases: TGTGCCAGCAGAACGAGAGCTAGCGGACGCACAGATACGCAGTATTTT. It yields the protein CASRTRASGRTDTQYF. The chain combines TRBV7-9 with TRBJ2-3; 7 bases map to TRBD2. After removal of 6 bases from V and 1 base from J, the junction contained 10 bases not matched to a gene. This CDR3 is 16 amino acids long. From germline, CDR1 is SEHNR and CDR2 FQNEAQ (reference sequence).

V gene TRBV30 combines with J gene TRBJ2-2; possibly TRBD1 or TRBD2 for D (6 bases each). V lost 5 bases and J lost 13, with 17 bases in between. Germline V CDR1 and CDR2: GTSNPN, SVGIG (reference sequence). This CDR3 contains 12 residues. CDR3 sequence reads: CAWGASGAGLFF. CDR3 nucleotides: TGTGCCTGGGGCGCGTCGGGGGCGGGGCTGTTTTTT. Combining the CDR3 with reference TRBV30 and TRBJ2-2 gives the whole variable domain SQTIHQWPATLVQPVGSPLSLECTVEGTSNPNLYWYRQAAGRGLQLLFYSVGIGQISSEVPQNLSASRPQDRQFILSSKKLLLSDSGFYLCAWGASGAGLFFGEGSRLTVL.

The chain combines TRBV7-3 with TRBJ2-1, with 11 bases fitting TRBD2. The CDR3 covers 15 residues. The V and J ends lost 3 bases and 2 bases, in that order; junction bases with no gene match: 0. Germline-derived CDR1 and CDR2 are SGHTA and FQGTGA. CDR3 coding DNA: TGTGCCAGCAGCTTTAGCGGGAGGGCCTACAATGAGCAGTTCTTC. Translating it yields CASSFSGRAYNEQFF.

This clone was picked up a small number of times. V usage is TRBV6-1 and J usage is TRBJ2-5, with a possible D match to TRBD2 (5 bases). The germline gives CDR1 MNHNS, CDR2 SASEGT. The CDR3 has 16 residues. Trimming pared 1 base from V and 5 bases from J, leaving 17 bases between. The DNA for the CDR3 is TGTGCCAGCAGTGAAGAAAGATGGCAGCGGACGGAGACCCAGTACTTC. This sequence encodes CASSEERWQRTETQYF.

The J gene is TRBJ1-4, the V gene TRBV4-1; D remains unclear. Germline V gene sequence: CDR1 MGHRA, CDR2 YSYEKL. The V and J ends lost 1 base and 8 bases respectively, with 11 bases between them. The CDR3 runs to 14 residues. For the CDR3, the DNA is TGCGCCAGCAGCCAAGCCGGGGAAGGAGAAAAACTGTTTTTT. The encoded protein is CASSQAGEGEKLFF.

In its sample, this clone was seen a few times. Here the CDR3 DNA reads TGTGCCAGCAGCTTCGAGTTGTGGAACATTCAGTACTTC. Protein sequence: CASSFELWNIQYF. V usage is TRBV7-9 and J usage is TRBJ2-4; D unclear. Germline V gene data show CDR1 as SEHNR and CDR2 as FQNEAQ (reference sequence). This CDR3 is 13 amino acids long. Trimming left V 3 bases short and J 7 bases short, with 10 bases between.

This clone was detected ten times or more. The gene calls are TRBV7-2 and TRBJ2-2; perhaps TRBD2 as D (5 bases). This CDR3 comprises 16 residues. The V and J ends lost 2 bases and 1 base respectively, with 11 bases between them. Germline CDR1 is SGHTA and CDR2 is FQGNSA. CDR3 in DNA: TGTGCCAGCAGCTTAATGAGACTAAAGAACACCGGGGAGCTGTTTTTT. This gives the protein CASSLMRLKNTGELFF.

A note on this clone: The same CDR3 can be traced to other DNA sequences in this sample. The J gene is TRBJ2-5, the V gene TRBV5-6; D remains ambiguous. From germline, CDR1 is SGHDT and CDR2 YYEEEE. Between the trimmed V and J ends, which lost 0 bases and 2 bases, there was a span of 2 bases. CDR3 length: 12 amino acids. The CDR3 DNA reads as TGTGCCAGCAGCTTGGAGCAAGAGACCCAGTACTTC. Its translation is CASSLEQETQYF.

This clone occurred a few times. The chain employs TRBV30 and TRBJ2-3, with 10 bases identical to TRBD2. Germline CDR1 is GTSNPN and CDR2 is SVGIG (reference sequence). V was pared by 4 bases and J by 6 bases, with 10 bases of the junction left unmatched. This CDR3 is built from 15 residues. CDR3: CAWTSTSGLGDTQYF. CDR3 nucleotides: TGTGCCTGGACTTCGACTAGCGGGCTGGGGGATACGCAGTATTTT.

The J gene is TRBJ1-4, the V gene TRBV25-1; D gene uncertain. Between the trimmed V and J ends, which lost 5 bases and 3 bases, there was a span of 10 bases. The CDR3 has 14 residues. Germline assignment: CDR1 MGHDK and CDR2 SYGVNS. The CDR3 loop is CASSSTLPNEKLFF. In nucleotides, the CDR3 is TGTGCCAGCAGTTCGACACTCCCTAATGAAAAACTGTTTTTT.

J is TRBJ2-7 and V is TRBV5-1; D not resolved. Germline CDR1 reads SGHRS; CDR2 reads YFSETQ. Between the trimmed V and J ends, which lost 1 base and 2 bases, there was a span of 7 bases. This CDR3 region has 13 residues. The CDR3 here is CASSLQEAYEQYF. The CDR3 region has the DNA TGCGCCAGCAGCTTGCAGGAAGCCTACGAGCAGTACTTC. Combining the CDR3 with reference TRBV5-1 and TRBJ2-7 gives the whole variable domain KAGVTQTPRYLIKTRGQQVTLSCSPISGHRSVSWYQQTPGQGLQFLFEYFSETQRNKGNFPGRFSGRQFSNSRSEMNVSTLELGDSALYLCASSLQEAYEQYFGPGTRLTVT.

This clone was detected only a few times. The rearrangement uses TRBV18 and TRBJ2-7, with 15 bases lining up with TRBD2. This CDR3 has 15 amino acids. V shed 6 bases and J 4 bases; nucleotides not matched to a gene: 4. From germline, CDR1 is KGHSH and CDR2 LQKENI. CDR3 protein: CASSWGLAGGYEQYF. The CDR3 nucleotides read TGTGCCAGCTCCTGGGGACTAGCGGGAGGATACGAGCAGTACTTC.

V and J are TRBV4-1 and TRBJ2-7; D is unclear. In germline, CDR1 is MGHRA, CDR2 YSYEKL. CDR3 length: 12 amino acids. Trimming removed 3 bases from V and 3 bases from J, with 6 bases in between. CDR3 in amino acids: CASSQIFYEQYF. DNA of the CDR3: TGCGCCAGCAGCCAGATTTTCTACGAGCAGTACTTC.

This clone was recorded at least ten times. V usage is TRBV2 and J usage is TRBJ2-7; D remains ambiguous. Germline V CDR1 and CDR2: SNHLY, FYNNEI. Trimming cost V 6 bases and J 0 bases, with 12 bases left between them. This CDR3 region has 14 residues. In DNA form, the CDR3 reads TGTGCCAGCAGCGCCCCCGCCAGCTCCTACGAGCAGTACTTC. It yields the protein CASSAPASSYEQYF.